This TCR beta chain was observed in a study of blood T cells in healthy people across ages. Through a sample-barcoded 5' primer and a J-beta primer mix, a second PCR was run for roughly 6 to 11 cycles. Each cDNA molecule was tagged by a template-switch adaptor that had 12 random nucleotides. CDR3-containing paired-end reads numbering at least 2.5 million came from each sample. In TCRdb, the 5' RACE reads were re-called with MiXCR into one record per CDR3 protein. The data contain over 1,200,000 distinct CDR3 sequences, approximately 60% of them singletons. Isolated per sample were at least 6 million PBMCs. The germline gives CDR1 SEHNR, CDR2 FQNEAQ (reference sequence). V was shortened by 3 bases and J by 3 bases, with 21 bases between the two germline ends. The CDR3 covers 17 residues.

This TCR derives from a man aged 18 to 30 in good health. Material: blood. The chain links TRBV7-9 to TRBJ2-7, with D perhaps TRBD2 (6 bases). CDR3 nucleotides: TGTGCCAGCAGCTTTCACCTAGCTAGCGAGGTATTCTACGAGCAGTACTTC. Its protein product is CASSFHLASEVFYEQYF.